The clone carrying this T cell receptor (beta chain) has a single count. Its matching antigen is unknown. The germline V gene encodes CDR1 SGDLS and CDR2 YYNGEE. This CDR3 contains 13 residues. The germline V and J ends were trimmed by 3 bases and 10 bases, with 11 bases remaining between them. This sample is part of a study of shared clonotypes between healthy human individuals. Study-wide results and caveats: Unshared clonotypes carried lower generation probabilities than those common to all four donors.

Assay: immunoSEQ multiplex PCR; the TCRdb copy retains only in-frame clones and omits some. The sample consists of roughly 2.4 million clones, approximately 95% of them appearing once. V usage is TRBV9 and J usage is TRBJ1-6; D uncertain. The source material was naive CD4+ T cells sorted from blood. Subset here: CD45RA+ positively selected. The sequence derives from a man aged 18-30 years in good health. The CDR3 is CASSGQGHSPLHF. The CDR3 DNA follows: TGTGCCAGCAGCGGGCAAGGGCACTCACCCCTCCACTTT.